Shown below are 26 T cell receptor beta chains from a single sample sequenced in a study of T cells in Graves' hyperthyroidism and ophthalmopathy. Amplification of TCR beta CDR3 regions was performed using RNA transcripts as template. Initially, a first-round RT-PCR of the TCR CDR3 employed the HTBI primer set. One entry per CDR3 protein results from TCRdb running MiXCR on the multiplex PCR reads. The data contain about 510,000 distinct CDR3 sequences, 11% to 15% of them singletons. Sequenced input: blood. The receptors originated from a woman aged 40 to 50 with Graves' hyperthyroidism.

The chain recombines TRBV13 with TRBJ1-3, with D tentatively TRBD1 (6 bases). Trimming stripped 3 bases from V and 0 bases from J, with 15 bases between. Germline CDR1 reads PRHDT; CDR2 reads FYEKMQ (reference sequence). The CDR3 contains 17 residues. CDR3 coding DNA: TGTGCCAGCAGCTTCCGCGCAGGGGAAAGCTCTGGAAACACCATATATTTT. It encodes CASSFRAGESSGNTIYF.

This clonotype occurred many times. The J gene is TRBJ1-5, the V gene TRBV15; tentatively, D is TRBD1 (5 bases). Germline loops: CDR1 LNHNV, CDR2 YYDKDF (reference sequence). The V gene lost 0 bases and the J gene lost 0 bases, with 15 bases spanning the gap. The CDR3 covers 18 residues. The CDR3 reads CATSRDARAGSSNQPQHF. In DNA form, the CDR3 reads TGTGCCACCAGCAGAGATGCCAGGGCAGGGTCTAGCAATCAGCCCCAGCATTTT.

This clonotype has more than one count but fewer than ten. The CDR3 protein is CASSLGLAGFYEQYF. The CDR3 nucleotides are TGTGCCAGCAGCTTGGGACTAGCGGGATTCTACGAGCAGTACTTC. The chain employs TRBV5-8 and TRBJ2-7, with 11 bases fitting TRBD2. V shed 0 bases, J shed 3 bases, and the junction held 2 bases outside the gene matches. This CDR3 has 15 amino acids. The germline gives CDR1 SGHTS, CDR2 YDEGEE.

The chain carries TRBV28 and TRBJ1-6; D possibly corresponds to TRBD1 (5 bases). Germline V CDR1 and CDR2: MDHEN, SYDVKM. The CDR3 length is 14 residues. V was pared by 7 bases and J by 10 bases, with 17 bases between. DNA of the CDR3: TGTGCCAGCATCGAACCCGGACCAGGGTCACCCCTCCACTTT. It is translated as CASIEPGPGSPLHF.

This clonotype occurred many times. CDR3: CATTGDHTQYF. CDR3 in DNA: TGTGCCACAACAGGGGATCATACGCAGTATTTT. V usage is TRBV2 and J usage is TRBJ2-3; 7 bases are shared with TRBD1. The CDR3 is 11 residues long. CDR1 is SNHLY, CDR2 FYNNEI, per germline. J gave up 7 bases and V 10 bases, and 5 bases lay outside the gene matches. The entire variable domain, with the rest obtained from reference TRBV2 and TRBJ2-3, is as follows: EPEVTQTPSHQVTQMGQEVILRCVPISNHLYFYWYRQILGQKVEFLVSFYNNEISEKSEIFDDQFSVERPDGSNFTLKIRSTKLEDSAMYFCATTGDHTQYFGPGTRLTVL.

This clonotype has only a few counts. The J gene is TRBJ2-3, the V gene TRBV19; D not certain. The V gene's germline CDR1 is LNHDA and CDR2 SQIVND (reference sequence). The germline V and J ends were trimmed by 3 bases and 2 bases, with 9 bases remaining between them. The CDR3 consists of 14 residues. The CDR3 sequence is CASSIGGYTDTQYF. Here the CDR3 DNA reads TGTGCCAGTAGTATCGGTGGATACACAGATACGCAGTATTTT.

There are many counts of this clonotype. J is TRBJ2-7 and V is TRBV5-1; a weak D match, TRBD2 (5 bases). Germline V lookup: CDR1 SGHRS, CDR2 YFSETQ. V lost 5 bases and J 0 bases, leaving 9 bases between the germline ends. The CDR3 extends over 13 amino acids. The CDR3 coding sequence is TGCGCCAGCAGTCCAGCGGACTCCTACGAGCAGTACTTC. This sequence encodes CASSPADSYEQYF.

A note on this clonotype: It may be a read error: a sequence one base away is much more abundant. This sequence joins TRBV28 and TRBJ2-7; D is unresolved. Germline V lookup: CDR1 MDHEN, CDR2 SYDVKM. The CDR3 is 13 amino acids. CDR3 sequence: CASSPRIAYEQHF. CDR3 bases: TGTGCCAGCAGCCCCCGTATAGCCTACGAGCAGCACTTC.

Notes on this clonotype: This clone may be a read error of a much larger clone one base away. This chain joins TRBV28 and TRBJ2-7; TRBD2 agrees at 7 bases. The CDR3 consists of 17 residues. With V trimmed by 7 bases and J by 2 bases, 17 bases remained unmatched. Germline CDR1 reads MDHEN; CDR2 reads SYDVKM. CDR3 region: CASNYSTPAGATYEQYF. The DNA of the CDR3 is TGTGCCAGCAATTACTCGACACCCGCGGGAGCCACCTACGAGCAGTACTTC.

At least ten counts were recorded for this clonotype. The V call is TRBV2, the J call TRBJ2-7; possible D gene TRBD2, 6 bases. Germline V gene lookup returns CDR1 SNHLY and CDR2 FYNNEI. The V gene lost 6 bases and the J gene lost 4 bases, with 16 bases spanning the gap. The CDR3 consists of 14 residues. The CDR3 DNA reads TGTGCCAGCAGAGGCTACGGGGGAGCTTACGAGCAGTACTTC. This gives the protein CASRGYGGAYEQYF.

This clonotype was counted many times. J is TRBJ2-7 and V is TRBV20-1, with 8 bases lining up with TRBD2. With V trimmed by 2 bases and J by 3 bases, 9 bases remained unmatched. Germline V gene lookup returns CDR1 DFQATT and CDR2 SNEGSKA (reference sequence). CDR3 length: 15 residues. CDR3 DNA sequence: TGCAGTGCTAGACCCAGCGGGAGCAGTATCTACGAGCAGTACTTC. This codes for CSARPSGSSIYEQYF.

The chain combines TRBV18 with TRBJ2-1, with 12 bases identical to TRBD2. CDR1 is KGHSH and CDR2 is LQKENI in the germline V gene. With V trimmed by 3 bases and J by 7 bases, 13 bases remained unmatched. The CDR3 is made up of 18 amino acids. The CDR3 reads CASSPPRLAGVKRNEQFF. The CDR3 nucleotides read TGTGCCAGCTCACCTCCTAGACTAGCGGGAGTTAAAAGGAATGAGCAGTTCTTC.

The V call is TRBV11-2, the J call TRBJ2-3; 13 bases are shared with TRBD2. This CDR3 has 18 residues. CDR1 is SGHAT, CDR2 FQNNGV, per germline. The V segment lost 3 bases and the J segment 2 bases; nucleotides outside the gene matches: 8. The CDR3 DNA is TGTGCCAGCAGCTTCCGAGGACTAGCGGGAGCCCCCACAGATACGCAGTATTTT. Translating it yields CASSFRGLAGAPTDTQYF.

This clonotype was counted ten times or more. The chain carries TRBV7-8 and TRBJ2-5; D is perhaps TRBD2 (6 bases). The germline CDR1 and CDR2 sequences are SGHVS and FQNEAQ. Trimming stripped 4 bases from V and 5 bases from J, with 23 bases between. This CDR3 contains 17 residues. DNA for the CDR3: TGTGCCAGCAGCTCTTCTAACGGGAGAATGAGTATGGAGACCCAGTACTTC. It codes for CASSSSNGRMSMETQYF.

This clonotype came up many times. This chain uses TRBV12-3 or TRBV12-4 with TRBJ2-7; the D gene is possibly TRBD2 (6 bases). The ends were cut back, 6 bases at V and 5 bases at J, with 8 bases in the middle. The CDR3 has 11 residues. In DNA, the CDR3 is TGTGCCAGCAGACTAGCCCACGAGCAGTACTTC. This sequence encodes CASRLAHEQYF.

This clonotype was recorded many times. The chain has TRBV6-2 or TRBV6-3 and TRBJ2-1; TRBD2 aligns across 13 bases. Germline V gene sequence: CDR1 MNHEY, CDR2 SVGEGT. The CDR3 runs 18 residues. V dropped 8 bases and J dropped 5; count of bases not matched to a gene: 15. The CDR3, as DNA: TGTGCCAGCCCTTGGCGGGGACTAGCGGGAAGATCCAACAATGAGCAGTTCTTC. This codes for CASPWRGLAGRSNNEQFF.

The table lists this clonotype with many counts. The chain combines TRBV5-1 with TRBJ2-1; 7 bases are shared with TRBD2. CDR1 SGHRS and CDR2 YFSETQ come from the germline V gene. The CDR3 loop spans 15 amino acids. V lost 4 bases, J lost 2 bases, and 6 bases stayed unmatched. The CDR3, as DNA: TGCGCCAGCAGCACAGCGGGGACCACCTACAATGAGCAGTTCTTC. Amino acid sequence: CASSTAGTTYNEQFF.

This clonotype was seen many times. The chain joins TRBV7-8 to TRBJ2-3, with 8 bases identical to TRBD1. After removal of 3 bases from V and 4 bases from J, the junction contained 9 bases not matched to a gene. The germline gives CDR1 SGHVS, CDR2 FQNEAQ. The CDR3 is made up of 16 amino acids. The CDR3 DNA is TGTGCCAGCAGCTTTGGTTTCAGGGGGCGAGCAGATACGCAGTATTTT. This translates into CASSFGFRGRADTQYF.

There are a few counts of this clonotype. The chain couples TRBV29-1 to TRBJ1-2; 7 bases align to TRBD1. CDR3 length: 14 residues. CDR1 and CDR2 (germline): SQVTM, ANQGSEA. Trimming removed 1 base from V and 7 bases from J; junction bases left unmatched: 9. Here the CDR3 reads CSVEVEGGAIGYTF. The CDR3 DNA follows: TGCAGCGTTGAAGTCGAAGGGGGCGCGATTGGCTACACCTTC.

This clonotype was seen at least ten times. V usage is TRBV2 and J usage is TRBJ2-7; the D is unclear. This CDR3 contains 16 residues. V was trimmed by 3 bases and J by 0 bases, leaving 15 bases between them. Germline loops: CDR1 SNHLY, CDR2 FYNNEI. CDR3 nucleotide sequence: TGTGCCAGCAGTGAGGGTTCGGCCCGGAGCTCCTACGAGCAGTACTTC. This gives the protein CASSEGSARSSYEQYF.

The chain recombines TRBV20-1 with TRBJ2-3, with D perhaps matching TRBD1 (6 bases). V was cut by 6 bases and J by 5 bases, with 12 bases left in between. The germline CDR1 and CDR2 sequences are DFQATT and SNEGSKA (reference sequence). The CDR3 is 12 amino acids. CDR3 protein: CSAQSGVDTQYF. The CDR3 nucleotides are TGCAGTGCGCAATCAGGGGTAGATACGCAGTATTTT.

In this sample, this clonotype turned up a few times. The V gene is TRBV28, the J gene TRBJ2-7; no firm D call. The germline CDR1 and CDR2 sequences are MDHEN and SYDVKM. CDR3 size: 13 residues. Trimming cost V 4 bases and J 2 bases, with 9 bases left between them. The CDR3 sequence: CASSSPSAYEQYF. In DNA, the CDR3 is TGTGCCAGCAGTTCCCCCAGTGCCTACGAGCAGTACTTC.

This clonotype showed up many times. The J gene is TRBJ2-1, the V gene TRBV5-1, with no clear D. CDR1 and CDR2 (germline): SGHRS, YFSETQ. With 4 bases removed from V and 7 bases from J, the gap between germline ends came to 21 bases. There are 16 residues in the CDR3. In DNA, the CDR3 is TGCGCCAGCAGCCTTGGATTGCTACCAATCTATAATGAGCAGTTCTTC. As protein: CASSLGLLPIYNEQFF.

The chain is built from TRBV11-3 and TRBJ2-1; D is perhaps TRBD2 (6 bases). Germline loops: CDR1 SGHNT, CDR2 YENEEA. The CDR3 has 14 residues. Trimming shortened V by 8 bases and J by 5 bases, and 16 bases separated the two germline ends. CDR3 in amino acids: CASLGLAGNNEQFF. The CDR3 coding sequence is TGTGCCAGCTTGGGACTGGCGGGAAACAATGAGCAGTTCTTC.

This clonotype was seen a few times. The chain recombines TRBV28 with TRBJ2-7, with 7 bases matching TRBD1. The length of the CDR3 is 15 residues. CDR1 MDHEN and CDR2 SYDVKM come from the germline V gene. V lost 2 bases and J lost 4; bases outside the gene matches: 8. In DNA form, the CDR3 reads TGTGCCAGCAGTTTAGCAGGGACAGCTTCATACGAGCAGTACTTC. Amino acids: CASSLAGTASYEQYF.

The gene calls are TRBV4-1 and TRBJ1-2; weak D call: TRBD1 (6 bases). Looked up from germline, CDR1 is MGHRA and CDR2 is YSYEKL. The V and J ends lost 2 bases and 7 bases respectively, with 11 bases between them. This CDR3 comprises 13 residues. The CDR3 region is CASSQTTGTGYTF. In nucleotides, the CDR3 is TGCGCCAGCAGCCAAACAACAGGGACTGGCTACACCTTC.